The next 15 T cell receptor beta chains were all read from a single sample in a study of T cell changes during pregnancy in multiple sclerosis. Measured with immunoSEQ multiplex PCR; TCRdb has only the in-frame clones, and not every one. The repertoire includes fewer than 110,000 clones, about 91% of them detected once, and 2.5% to 3.5% sits in the top ten. Sequencing was performed on peripheral blood, taken in the second trimester of pregnancy. These receptors came from a female donor with multiple sclerosis, enrolled in a pregnancy study.

The V and J genes are TRBV7-6 and TRBJ1-1, with 12 bases lining up with TRBD1. CDR3 length: 19 amino acids. Germline V lookup: CDR1 SGHVS, CDR2 FNYEAQ. J was trimmed by 2 bases and V by 2 bases; bases with no gene match: 12. CDR3 residues: CASSLYSSGTGGRNTEAFF. CDR3 DNA: TGTGCCAGCAGCTTATATAGTTCGGGGACAGGGGGCCGAAACACTGAAGCTTTCTTT.

The rearrangement joins TRBV11-2 to TRBJ2-7; TRBD1 matches 8 bases. The CDR3 covers 14 residues. The V gene end was trimmed by 1 base and the J gene end by 3 bases; junction bases not matched to a gene: 2. Germline V lookup: CDR1 SGHAT, CDR2 FQNNGV. CDR3 DNA: TGTGCCAGCAGCTTAGGAACAGGGGGCTACGAGCAGTACTTC. It specifies CASSLGTGGYEQYF.

The chain employs TRBV18 and TRBJ2-3, with D possibly matching TRBD1 (6 bases). From germline, CDR1 is KGHSH and CDR2 LQKENI. The CDR3 totals 16 residues. Between the trimmed V and J ends, which lost 0 bases and 0 bases, there was a span of 10 bases. CDR3 loop: CASSPPVGQSTDTQYF. CDR3 coding DNA: TGTGCCAGCTCACCACCCGTTGGACAGAGCACAGATACGCAGTATTTT. Using reference TRBV18 and TRBJ2-3 for the parts outside the CDR3, the full variable domain is NAGVMQNPRHLVRRRGQEARLRCSPMKGHSHVYWYRQLPEEGLKFMVYLQKENIIDESGMPKERFSAEFPKEGPSILRIQQVVRGDSAAYFCASSPPVGQSTDTQYFGPGTRLTVL.

The rearrangement joins TRBV7-9 to TRBJ2-7; 9 bases fit TRBD1. Germline V CDR1 and CDR2: SEHNR, FQNEAQ (reference sequence). The CDR3 loop spans 15 amino acids. V gave up 1 base and J gave up 6 bases; unmatched junction bases: 7. CDR3: CASSLGDRDSPEQYF. The CDR3 DNA follows: TGTGCCAGCAGCTTAGGGGACAGGGATAGTCCCGAGCAGTACTTC.

The rearrangement links TRBV27 to TRBJ1-4; 10 bases align to TRBD1. Germline CDR1 MNHEY, CDR2 SMNVEV (reference sequence). The CDR3 is made up of 16 amino acids. V gave up 6 bases and J gave up 3 bases; unmatched junction bases: 7. CDR3 coding DNA: TGTGCCAGCAGGCGACAGGGGGCGGTGGCTAATGAAAAACTGTTTTTT. It specifies CASRRQGAVANEKLFF.

This chain links TRBV7-3 with TRBJ2-3; 8 positions match TRBD1. Trimming took 2 bases from V and 1 from J; bases not matched to a gene: 8. CDR1 is SGHTA and CDR2 is FQGTGA in the germline V gene. The CDR3 is made up of 17 amino acids. The CDR3 nucleotides read TGTGCCAGCAGCTTACAGGGCAGGGGGCTAGGCACAGATACGCAGTATTTT. The encoded protein is CASSLQGRGLGTDTQYF.

This sequence joins TRBV15 and TRBJ2-5; D is unclear. Trimming left V 1 base short and J 4 bases short, with 4 bases between. This CDR3 region has 12 residues. Germline assignment: CDR1 LNHNV and CDR2 YYDKDF (reference sequence). The CDR3 spells CATSRALETQYF. CDR3 nucleotides: TGTGCCACCAGCAGAGCCCTAGAGACCCAGTACTTC.

The chain employs TRBV29-1 and TRBJ1-1; no firm D call. The V end lost 4 bases, the J end lost 1 base, and 7 bases lay between the germline ends. CDR3 length equals 12 residues. Germline CDR1 reads SQVTM; CDR2 reads ANQGSEA. The CDR3 bases are TGCAGCGTTGCCAGGTCGAACACTGAAGCTTTCTTT. Its translation: CSVARSNTEAFF.

This chain links TRBV14 with TRBJ2-1, with no clear D. Germline assignment: CDR1 SGHDN and CDR2 FVKESK. V dropped 1 base and J dropped 5 bases, with 6 bases sitting between them. The CDR3 sequence is 13 residues long. This CDR3 reads CASSQGLHNEQFF. CDR3 sequence (DNA): TGTGCCAGCAGCCAAGGGCTGCACAATGAGCAGTTCTTC.

This clone has a single count. The chain has TRBV11-2 and TRBJ2-7; 9 nucleotides agree with TRBD2. This CDR3 has 13 residues. After removal of 5 bases from V and 3 bases from J, the junction contained 2 bases not matched to a gene. Germline lookup yields CDR1 SGHAT and CDR2 FQNNGV. The CDR3 DNA sequence: TGTGCCAGCAGCCGTAGCGGGGGCTACGAGCAGTACTTC. Its translation: CASSRSGGYEQYF.

This chain joins TRBV13 and TRBJ2-3; D is perhaps TRBD2 (7 bases). Looked up from germline, CDR1 is PRHDT and CDR2 is FYEKMQ (reference sequence). Trimming pared 1 base from V and 5 bases from J, leaving 13 bases between. There are 15 residues in the CDR3. In nucleotides, the CDR3 is TGTGCCAGCAGCTTAGTGGGGGGGGCAGAAGATACGCAGTATTTT. This codes for CASSLVGGAEDTQYF.

The chain uses TRBV28 and TRBJ2-7, with D maybe TRBD2 (5 bases). The CDR3 length is 12 residues. Germline V gives CDR1 MDHEN, CDR2 SYDVKM. V shed 5 bases and J shed 3 bases, with 8 bases lying between them. CDR3 nucleotide sequence: TGTGCCAGCAGTCCCCGGGGCTACGAGCAGTACTTC. It is translated as CASSPRGYEQYF.

The genes are TRBV28 and TRBJ1-3; D unresolved. V was pared by 2 bases and J by 0 bases, with 5 bases between. The CDR3 has 14 residues. Germline V gene lookup returns CDR1 MDHEN and CDR2 SYDVKM. Here the CDR3 reads CASSLSDSGNTIYF. The CDR3 bases are TGTGCCAGCAGTTTAAGCGACTCTGGAAACACCATATATTTT.

The J gene is TRBJ2-7, the V gene TRBV7-2; TRBD1 matches 9 bases. The V and J ends lost 5 bases and 3 bases, in that order; junction bases with no gene match: 5. The germline V gene has CDR1 SGHTA and CDR2 FQGNSA. The CDR3 sequence is 14 residues long. The CDR3 region is CASSRGQGGYEQYF. CDR3 DNA: TGTGCCAGCAGCCGGGGACAGGGCGGCTACGAGCAGTACTTC.

The J gene is TRBJ1-4, the V gene TRBV5-1, with 9 bases fitting TRBD1. The germline CDR1 and CDR2 sequences are SGHRS and YFSETQ. V shed 0 bases and J 4 bases; nucleotides not matched to a gene: 10. The CDR3 has 18 residues. The CDR3 sequence is CASSLEQGAPLGNEKLFF. CDR3 DNA: TGCGCCAGCAGCTTGGAACAGGGGGCTCCGCTTGGTAATGAAAAACTGTTTTTT.